This is a list of T cell receptor beta chains from one sample in a study of blood T cell repertoires in COVID-19. Profiled with immunoSEQ multiplex PCR; TCRdb holds only in-frame clones, not every one. The data show around 100,000 clones, roughly nine tenths seen once. The sequenced sample consisted of peripheral blood. All receptors derive from a middle-aged man with acute or convalescent COVID-19. Each CDR3 is given with its conserved first and last residue.

v_gene: TRBV2; CDR3aa: CASSEGGQLMNTEAFF
v_gene: TRBV11-3; CDR3aa: CASSASTGANEKLFF
v_gene: TRBV7-2; CDR3aa: CASSPQGGIQETQYF
v_gene: TRBV15; CDR3aa: CATAGSSYNSPLHF
v_gene: TRBV24-1; CDR3aa: CATSDSGEAENEQFF
v_gene: TRBV18; CDR3aa: CASSHDRTNYGYTF
v_gene: TRBV6-5; CDR3aa: CASSYLSGDLYEQYF
v_gene: TRBV19; CDR3aa: CASGRGRDGYTF
v_gene: TRBV19; CDR3aa: CATGQAATNEKLFF
v_gene: TRBV7-2; CDR3aa: CASSYTTGSQPQHF
v_gene: TRBV27; CDR3aa: CASSLLGQLPYGYTF
v_gene: TRBV9; CDR3aa: CASSVRGSVGTEAFF
v_gene: TRBV6-5; CDR3aa: CASSLRAGGGELFF
v_gene: TRBV28; CDR3aa: CASSPPRVRSTYEQYF
v_gene: TRBV7-8; CDR3aa: CASSLNSGGPQETQYF
v_gene: TRBV7-2; CDR3aa: CASSLLAGGGEQYF
v_gene: TRBV5-6; CDR3aa: CASSLTANTEAFF
v_gene: TRBV19; CDR3aa: CASSMEREGSPLHF